The 21 T cell receptor beta chains reported below all come from one sample, sequenced in a study of T cell responses to AZD1222 COVID-19 vaccine. Only in-frame clones appear in the TCRdb table, and some are missing; sequencing was by immunoSEQ multiplex PCR. Counted here are about 110,000 clones, roughly 91% occurring once; the ten biggest clones make up about 9.7%. Sample: peripheral blood, taken on day 0 of AZD1222 vaccination. The receptors were sampled from an adult in good health.

DNA for the CDR3: TGTGCCAGCAGCTTGGCACTTTCCTACGAGCAGTACTTC. This gives the protein CASSLALSYEQYF. The chain combines TRBV7-8 with TRBJ2-7; D is unclear. The CDR3 runs 13 residues. Deletions cut 3 bases from V and 1 base from J, with 7 bases between. Germline CDR1 reads SGHVS; CDR2 reads FQNEAQ.

This rearrangement joins TRBV7-2 to TRBJ2-1; maybe TRBD2 (6 bases). The germline CDR1 and CDR2 sequences are SGHTA and FQGNSA. The V and J ends lost 1 base and 4 bases respectively, with 8 bases between them. The CDR3 runs to 14 residues. Written as DNA, the CDR3 is TGTGCCAGCAGCTTAGGTGGAGGGTACAATGAGCAGTTCTTC. Protein: CASSLGGGYNEQFF.

The chain employs TRBV7-2 and TRBJ2-7; D unresolved. This CDR3 has 13 amino acids. V was trimmed by 10 bases and J by 5 bases, leaving 18 bases between them. Germline V gene sequence: CDR1 SGHTA, CDR2 FQGNSA. CDR3 DNA sequence: TGTGCCACCCAAATGGGCATTTCTAACGAGCAGTACTTC. Translation gives CATQMGISNEQYF.

V and J are TRBV10-3 and TRBJ1-2; D remains ambiguous. Between the trimmed V and J ends, which lost 0 bases and 4 bases, there was a span of 3 bases. Germline CDR1 reads ENHRY; CDR2 reads SYGVKD. This CDR3 spans 12 amino acids. CDR3 nucleotides: TGTGCCATCAGTGAGTCCACCTATGGCTACACCTTC. Amino acid sequence: CAISESTYGYTF.

The chain uses TRBV4-2 and TRBJ2-7; 7 bases line up with TRBD1. Germline CDR1 reads LGHNA; CDR2 reads YNFKEQ. V dropped 0 bases and J dropped 7; count of bases not matched to a gene: 15. The CDR3 contains 17 residues. CDR3 in DNA: TGTGCCAGCAGCCAAGATTTTCGGTTACAGGGGATCAGGGAGCAGTACTTC. Translation gives CASSQDFRLQGIREQYF.

The CDR3 region has the DNA TGTGCCAGTAGTTCTCCCCCCCCCGCGGATACGCAGTATTTT. Amino acid sequence: CASSSPPPADTQYF. The gene calls are TRBV19 and TRBJ2-3; no clear D gene. This CDR3 has 14 residues. With 5 bases removed from V and 6 bases from J, the gap between germline ends came to 15 bases. Germline CDR1 is LNHDA and CDR2 is SQIVND (reference sequence).

The chain combines TRBV5-8 with TRBJ1-1; D remains ambiguous. Germline loops: CDR1 SGHTS, CDR2 YDEGEE. This CDR3 contains 14 residues. V shed 0 bases and J shed 5 bases, with 11 bases lying between them. CDR3 loop: CASSLGMGRTEAFF. DNA for the CDR3: TGTGCCAGCAGCTTGGGGATGGGGAGAACTGAAGCTTTCTTT.

As for this clone: The identical CDR3 is also encoded by other nucleotide sequences in the sample. CDR3 sequence (DNA): TGTGCCAGCTCACCAGATAGTCAAGAGACCCAGTACTTC. Its translation: CASSPDSQETQYF. The chain couples TRBV18 to TRBJ2-5; the D is unclear. The germline V gene has CDR1 KGHSH and CDR2 LQKENI. V lost 2 bases and J 2 bases, leaving 6 bases between the germline ends. The CDR3 loop spans 13 amino acids.

This chain links TRBV5-1 with TRBJ2-7; maybe TRBD1 (5 bases). This CDR3 is 15 amino acids long. Trimming stripped 6 bases from V and 0 bases from J, with 16 bases between. CDR1 SGHRS and CDR2 YFSETQ come from the germline V gene. For the CDR3, the DNA is TGCGCCAGCACCCTAAATTTGGACAACTCCTACGAGCAGTACTTC. Encoded protein: CASTLNLDNSYEQYF.

This chain connects TRBV7-3 to TRBJ2-3; D might be TRBD2 (6 bases). Germline CDR1 reads SGHTA; CDR2 reads FQGTGA. CDR3 length: 15 amino acids. The V and J ends lost 2 bases and 5 bases respectively, with 14 bases between them. As DNA, the CDR3 is TGTGCCAGCAGCTTAGGCACCCCGGGGGTAGATACGCAGTATTTT. It is translated as CASSLGTPGVDTQYF.

This clone was seen only once. The J gene is TRBJ2-1, the V gene TRBV7-6, with D perhaps TRBD2 (6 bases). Trimming took 5 bases from V and 0 from J, leaving 11 bases between them. Germline CDR1 reads SGHVS; CDR2 reads FNYEAQ. This CDR3 is 15 amino acids long. The CDR3 coding sequence is TGTGCCAGCAGCAGCCCTAGCGCCTCCTACAATGAGCAGTTCTTC. It codes for CASSSPSASYNEQFF. Complete variable domain (other parts from reference TRBV7-6 and TRBJ2-1): GAGVSQSPRYKVTKRGQDVALRCDPISGHVSLYWYRQALGQGPEFLTYFNYEAQQDKSGLPNDRFSAERPEGSISTLTIQRTEQRDSAMYRCASSSPSASYNEQFFGPGTRLTVL.

This rearrangement joins TRBV7-2 to TRBJ1-2; D is unresolved. Trimming left V 6 bases short and J 6 bases short, with 14 bases between. This CDR3 has 13 amino acids. Germline V gene data show CDR1 as SGHTA and CDR2 as FQGNSA. The CDR3 protein is CASRILAVDGYTF. The CDR3 nucleotides are TGTGCCAGCAGGATCCTAGCGGTGGATGGCTACACCTTC.

The V call is TRBV30, the J call TRBJ1-2; 9 bases agree with TRBD1. The CDR3 contains 14 residues. Germline V gene lookup returns CDR1 GTSNPN and CDR2 SVGIG (reference sequence). Trimming took 2 bases from V and 7 from J; bases not matched to a gene: 8. Here the CDR3 DNA reads TGTGCCTGGAGTCCCCGGGACAGGGCGACTGGCTACACCTTC. This sequence encodes CAWSPRDRATGYTF.

This clone was counted between two and nine times. The chain combines TRBV3-1 (or the pseudogene TRBV3-2) with TRBJ2-7; no firm D call. This CDR3 region has 15 residues. Trimming took off 0 bases at V and 5 bases at J, with 14 bases between the two ends. The germline gives CDR1 LGHDT, CDR2 YNNKEL (reference sequence). In DNA form, the CDR3 reads TGTGCCAGCAGCCAAGACTCACCCCCGTCCAACGAGCAGTACTTC. Translated, it gives CASSQDSPPSNEQYF.

This clone was observed once. This chain uses TRBV28 with TRBJ1-4; D not resolved. The germline V gene encodes CDR1 MDHEN and CDR2 SYDVKM. Trimming left V 5 bases short and J 5 bases short, with 12 bases between. The CDR3 spans 14 residues. The CDR3 here is CASSRAGVNEKLFF. In nucleotides, the CDR3 is TGTGCCAGCAGTCGGGCCGGGGTAAATGAAAAACTGTTTTTT.

V and J are TRBV27 and TRBJ1-4; a possible D gene is TRBD1 (5 bases). The germline V gene has CDR1 MNHEY and CDR2 SMNVEV (reference sequence). The V end lost 5 bases, the J end lost 2 bases, and 12 bases lay between the germline ends. This CDR3 region has 15 residues. CDR3 nucleotides: TGTGCCAGCAGTCCATCCGGGGGGACTAATGAAAAACTGTTTTTT. This codes for CASSPSGGTNEKLFF. The full variable domain, with the rest looked up from reference TRBV27 and TRBJ1-4, is EAQVTQNPRYLITVTGKKLTVTCSQNMNHEYMSWYRQDPGLGLRQIYYSMNVEVTDKGDVPEGYKVSRKEKRNFPLILESPSPNQTSLYFCASSPSGGTNEKLFFGSGTQLSVL.

The rearrangement links TRBV5-1 to TRBJ2-1; D uncertain. The CDR3 spans 12 residues. V dropped 0 bases and J dropped 8 bases, with 6 bases sitting between them. From germline, CDR1 is SGHRS and CDR2 YFSETQ. The CDR3 region is CASSLDQYEQFF. The DNA of the CDR3 is TGCGCCAGCAGCTTGGACCAATATGAGCAGTTCTTC.

The rearrangement uses TRBV2 and TRBJ2-7; 11 bases align to TRBD2. V was pared by 5 bases and J by 3 bases, with 6 bases of the junction left unmatched. Germline V gives CDR1 SNHLY, CDR2 FYNNEI. CDR3 length equals 15 residues. CDR3: CASSIAGGPNYEQYF. For the CDR3, the DNA is TGTGCCAGCAGTATAGCGGGAGGGCCTAACTACGAGCAGTACTTC.

The V gene is TRBV19, the J gene TRBJ1-2, with TRBD1 as a possible D gene (5 bases). The V gene lost 4 bases and the J gene lost 4 bases, with 16 bases spanning the gap. Germline CDR1 reads LNHDA; CDR2 reads SQIVND (reference sequence). The CDR3 consists of 15 residues. The CDR3 DNA sequence: TGTGCCAGTAGTAGGGGGAGACGCCAAGGCTATGGCTACACCTTC. Translation gives CASSRGRRQGYGYTF.

In DNA form, the CDR3 reads TGTGCCACCAGTGAGGTGGGACTAGCCTACAATGAGCAGTTCTTC. It specifies CATSEVGLAYNEQFF. The chain employs TRBV24-1 and TRBJ2-1, with 8 bases that match TRBD2. The CDR3 runs 15 residues. V lost 4 bases to trimming and J lost 2 bases; unmatched junction nucleotides: 3. CDR1 and CDR2 (germline): KGHDR, SFDVKD.

The CDR3 DNA follows: TGTGCCAGCAGTGAGCGGACTAGCGGGAGCTGGAATGAGCAGTTCTTC. Amino acids: CASSERTSGSWNEQFF. J is TRBJ2-1 and V is TRBV6-1, with 13 bases identical to TRBD2. CDR3 length equals 16 residues. CDR1 MNHNS and CDR2 SASEGT come from the germline V gene. V lost 3 bases and J lost 7; bases outside the gene matches: 6.